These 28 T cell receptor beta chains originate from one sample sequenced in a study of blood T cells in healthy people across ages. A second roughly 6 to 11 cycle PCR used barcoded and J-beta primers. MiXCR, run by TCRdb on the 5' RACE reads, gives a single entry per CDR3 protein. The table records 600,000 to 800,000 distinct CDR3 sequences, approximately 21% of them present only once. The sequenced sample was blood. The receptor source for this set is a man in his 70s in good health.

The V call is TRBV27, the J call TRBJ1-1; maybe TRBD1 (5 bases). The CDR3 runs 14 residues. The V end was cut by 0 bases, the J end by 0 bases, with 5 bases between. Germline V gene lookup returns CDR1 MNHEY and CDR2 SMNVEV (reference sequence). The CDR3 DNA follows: TGTGCCAGCAGTTTATCGGGGGTGAACACTGAAGCTTTCTTT. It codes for CASSLSGVNTEAFF.

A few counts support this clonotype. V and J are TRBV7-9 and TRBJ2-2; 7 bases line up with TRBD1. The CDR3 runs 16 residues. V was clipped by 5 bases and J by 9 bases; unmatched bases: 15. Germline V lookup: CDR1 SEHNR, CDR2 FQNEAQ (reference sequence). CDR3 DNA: TGTGCCAGCAGCGGAGACTACGGAACAGGGGACCGGGAGCTGTTTTTT. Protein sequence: CASSGDYGTGDRELFF.

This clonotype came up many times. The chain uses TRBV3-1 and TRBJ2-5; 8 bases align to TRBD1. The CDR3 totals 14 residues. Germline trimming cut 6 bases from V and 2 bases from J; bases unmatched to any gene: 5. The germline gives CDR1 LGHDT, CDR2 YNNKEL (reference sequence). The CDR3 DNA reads TGTGCCAGCAGTTACTGGGACAGGCAAGAGACCCAGTACTTC. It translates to CASSYWDRQETQYF.

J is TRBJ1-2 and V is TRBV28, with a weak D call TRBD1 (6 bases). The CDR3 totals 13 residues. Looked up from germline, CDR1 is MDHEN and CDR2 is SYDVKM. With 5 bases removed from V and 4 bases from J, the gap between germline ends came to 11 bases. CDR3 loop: CASSGQPRYGYTF. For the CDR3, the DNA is TGTGCCAGCAGTGGACAGCCCCGCTATGGCTACACCTTC.

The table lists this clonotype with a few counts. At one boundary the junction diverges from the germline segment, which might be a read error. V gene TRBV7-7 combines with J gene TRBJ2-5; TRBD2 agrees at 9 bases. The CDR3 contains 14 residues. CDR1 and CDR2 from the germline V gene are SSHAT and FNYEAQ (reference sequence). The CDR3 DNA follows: TGTGCTAGCAGCTTCAGCGGGAGGTCCGAGACCCAGTACTTC. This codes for CASSFSGRSETQYF.

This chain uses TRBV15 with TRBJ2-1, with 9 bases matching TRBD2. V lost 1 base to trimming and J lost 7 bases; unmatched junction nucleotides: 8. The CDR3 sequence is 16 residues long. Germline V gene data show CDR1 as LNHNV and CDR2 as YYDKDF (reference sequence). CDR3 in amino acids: CATSRVGGLAENEQFF. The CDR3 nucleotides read TGTGCCACCAGCAGAGTTGGGGGACTAGCAGAGAATGAGCAGTTCTTC.

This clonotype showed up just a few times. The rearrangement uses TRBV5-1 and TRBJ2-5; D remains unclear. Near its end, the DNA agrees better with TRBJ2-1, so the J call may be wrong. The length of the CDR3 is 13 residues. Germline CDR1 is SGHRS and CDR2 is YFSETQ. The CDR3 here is CASSFSGPYEQFF. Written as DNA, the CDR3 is TGCGCCAGCAGCTTTTCCGGCCCCTATGAGCAGTTCTTC.

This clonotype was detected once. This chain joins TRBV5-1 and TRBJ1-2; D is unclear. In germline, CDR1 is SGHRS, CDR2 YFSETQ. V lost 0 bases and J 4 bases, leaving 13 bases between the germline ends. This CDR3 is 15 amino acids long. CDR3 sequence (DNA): TGCGCCAGCAGCTTGGCAGAATCCCTAGGCTATGGCTACACCTTC. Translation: CASSLAESLGYGYTF.

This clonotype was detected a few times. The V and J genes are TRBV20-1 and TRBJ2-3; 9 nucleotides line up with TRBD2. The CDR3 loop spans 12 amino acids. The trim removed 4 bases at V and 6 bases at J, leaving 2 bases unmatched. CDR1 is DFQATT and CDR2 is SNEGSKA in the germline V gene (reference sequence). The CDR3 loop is CSAMRGGDTQYF. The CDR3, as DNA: TGCAGTGCTATGCGGGGGGGGGATACGCAGTATTTT.

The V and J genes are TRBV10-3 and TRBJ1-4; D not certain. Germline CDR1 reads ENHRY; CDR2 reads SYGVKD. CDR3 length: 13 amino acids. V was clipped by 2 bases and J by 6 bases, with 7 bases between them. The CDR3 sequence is CAISERGDEKLFF. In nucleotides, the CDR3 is TGTGCCATCAGTGAGCGGGGTGATGAAAAACTGTTTTTT.

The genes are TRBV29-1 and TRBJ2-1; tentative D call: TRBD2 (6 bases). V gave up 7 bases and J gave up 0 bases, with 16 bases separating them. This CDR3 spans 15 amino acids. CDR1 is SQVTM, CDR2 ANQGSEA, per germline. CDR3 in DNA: TGCAGCGCTGGCGCTAGCGTGAGCTCCTACAATGAGCAGTTCTTC. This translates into CSAGASVSSYNEQFF.

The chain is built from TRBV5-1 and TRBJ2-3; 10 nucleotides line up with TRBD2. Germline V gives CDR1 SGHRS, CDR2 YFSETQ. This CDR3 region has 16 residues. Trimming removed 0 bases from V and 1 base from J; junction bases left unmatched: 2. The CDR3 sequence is CASSLDLAGGTDTQYF. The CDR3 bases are TGCGCCAGCAGCTTGGATCTAGCGGGAGGCACAGATACGCAGTATTTT. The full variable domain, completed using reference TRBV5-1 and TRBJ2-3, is KAGVTQTPRYLIKTRGQQVTLSCSPISGHRSVSWYQQTPGQGLQFLFEYFSETQRNKGNFPGRFSGRQFSNSRSEMNVSTLELGDSALYLCASSLDLAGGTDTQYFGPGTRLTVL.

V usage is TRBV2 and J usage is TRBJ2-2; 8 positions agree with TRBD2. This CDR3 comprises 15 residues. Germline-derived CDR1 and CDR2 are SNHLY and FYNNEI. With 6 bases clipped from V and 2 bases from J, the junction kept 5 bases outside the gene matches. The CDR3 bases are TGTGCCAGCAGGGCGACTAGCGTTAACACCGGGGAGCTGTTTTTT. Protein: CASRATSVNTGELFF.

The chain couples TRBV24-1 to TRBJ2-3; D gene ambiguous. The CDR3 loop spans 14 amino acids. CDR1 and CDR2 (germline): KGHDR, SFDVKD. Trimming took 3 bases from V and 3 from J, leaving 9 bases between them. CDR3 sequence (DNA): TGTGCCACCAGTGATCCCGCGAAGACAGATACGCAGTATTTT. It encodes CATSDPAKTDTQYF.

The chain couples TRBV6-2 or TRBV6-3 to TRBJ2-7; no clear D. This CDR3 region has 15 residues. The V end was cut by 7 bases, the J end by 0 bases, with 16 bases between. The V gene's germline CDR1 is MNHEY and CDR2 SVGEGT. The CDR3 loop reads CASKRLGGGSYEQYF. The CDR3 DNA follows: TGTGCCAGCAAAAGGTTGGGCGGTGGCTCCTACGAGCAGTACTTC.

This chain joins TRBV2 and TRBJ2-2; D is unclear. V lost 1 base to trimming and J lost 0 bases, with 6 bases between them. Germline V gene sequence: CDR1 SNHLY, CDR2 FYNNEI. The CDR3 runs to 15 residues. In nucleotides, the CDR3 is TGTGCCAGCAGTGAAGGTGGTCCGAACACCGGGGAGCTGTTTTTT. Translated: CASSEGGPNTGELFF. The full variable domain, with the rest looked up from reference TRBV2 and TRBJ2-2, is EPEVTQTPSHQVTQMGQEVILRCVPISNHLYFYWYRQILGQKVEFLVSFYNNEISEKSEIFDDQFSVERPDGSNFTLKIRSTKLEDSAMYFCASSEGGPNTGELFFGEGSRLTVL.

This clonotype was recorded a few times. The CDR3 DNA is TGTGCCAGCAGCCAAGGTCCGGGACGCACAGATACGCAGTATTTT. This encodes CASSQGPGRTDTQYF. The chain recombines TRBV3-1 with TRBJ2-3; the D gene could be TRBD1 or TRBD2 (5 bases each). Trimming stripped 1 base from V and 1 base from J, with 9 bases between. The CDR3 has 15 amino acids. The germline CDR1 and CDR2 sequences are LGHDT and YNNKEL (reference sequence).

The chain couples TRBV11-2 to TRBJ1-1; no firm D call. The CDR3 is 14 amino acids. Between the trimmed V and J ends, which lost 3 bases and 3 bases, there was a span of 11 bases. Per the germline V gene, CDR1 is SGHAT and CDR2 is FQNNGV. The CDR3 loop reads CASSFNSFYTEAFF. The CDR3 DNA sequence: TGTGCCAGCAGCTTTAACAGCTTTTACACTGAAGCTTTCTTT.

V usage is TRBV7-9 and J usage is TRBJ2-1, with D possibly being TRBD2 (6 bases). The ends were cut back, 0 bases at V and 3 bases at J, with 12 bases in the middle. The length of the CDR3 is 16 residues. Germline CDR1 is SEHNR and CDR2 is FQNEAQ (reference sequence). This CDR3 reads CASSLAGTLNYNEQFF. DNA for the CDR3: TGTGCCAGCAGCTTAGCCGGGACTTTGAACTACAATGAGCAGTTCTTC.

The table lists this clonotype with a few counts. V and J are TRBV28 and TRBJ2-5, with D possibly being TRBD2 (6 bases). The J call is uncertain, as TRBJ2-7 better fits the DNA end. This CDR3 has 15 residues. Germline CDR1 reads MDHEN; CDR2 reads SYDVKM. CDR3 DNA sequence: TGTGCCAGCAGTGACGGGACTCCCCTGGACTACGAGCAGTACTTC. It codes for CASSDGTPLDYEQYF.

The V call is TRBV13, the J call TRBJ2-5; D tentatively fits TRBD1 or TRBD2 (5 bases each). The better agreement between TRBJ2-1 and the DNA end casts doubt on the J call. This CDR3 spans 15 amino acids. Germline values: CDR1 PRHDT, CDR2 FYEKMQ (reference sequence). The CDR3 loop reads CASSSGRGAVNEQFF. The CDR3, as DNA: TGTGCCAGCAGCTCCGGACGAGGGGCGGTCAATGAGCAGTTCTTC.

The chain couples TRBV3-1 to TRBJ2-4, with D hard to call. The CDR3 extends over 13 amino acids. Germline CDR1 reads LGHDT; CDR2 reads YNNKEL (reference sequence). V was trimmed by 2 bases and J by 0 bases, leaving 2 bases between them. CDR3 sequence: CASSQLAKNIQYF. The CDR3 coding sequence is TGTGCCAGCAGCCAACTAGCCAAAAACATTCAGTACTTC.

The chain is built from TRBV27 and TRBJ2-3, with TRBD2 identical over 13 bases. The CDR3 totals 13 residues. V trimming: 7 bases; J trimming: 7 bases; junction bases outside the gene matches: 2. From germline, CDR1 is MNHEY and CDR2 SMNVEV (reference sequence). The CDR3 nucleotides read TGTGCCAGCACGACTAGCGGGAGGCATACGCAGTATTTT. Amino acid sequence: CASTTSGRHTQYF.

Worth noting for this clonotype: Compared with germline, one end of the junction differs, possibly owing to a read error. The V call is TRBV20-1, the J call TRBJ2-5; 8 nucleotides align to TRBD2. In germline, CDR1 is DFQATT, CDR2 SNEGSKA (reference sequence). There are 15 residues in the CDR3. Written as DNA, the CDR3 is TGCAGTGCTAGGCCATTACTAGCGGCGGGCAGTGAGCGGTTCTTC. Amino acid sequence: CSARPLLAAGSERFF.

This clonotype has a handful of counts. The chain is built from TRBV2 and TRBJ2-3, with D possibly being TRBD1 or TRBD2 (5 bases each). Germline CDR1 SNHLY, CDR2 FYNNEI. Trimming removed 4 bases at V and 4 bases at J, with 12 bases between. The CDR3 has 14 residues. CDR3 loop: CASSAGRNADTQYF. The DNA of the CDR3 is TGTGCCAGCAGTGCGGGACGTAACGCAGATACGCAGTATTTT.

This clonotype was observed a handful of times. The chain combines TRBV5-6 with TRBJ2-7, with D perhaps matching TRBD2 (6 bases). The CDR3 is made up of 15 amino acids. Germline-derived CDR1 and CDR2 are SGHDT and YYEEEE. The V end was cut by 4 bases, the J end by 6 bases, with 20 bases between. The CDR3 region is CASSMDYSGYGEQYF. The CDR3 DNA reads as TGTGCCAGCAGCATGGACTATTCGGGATATGGCGAGCAGTACTTC.

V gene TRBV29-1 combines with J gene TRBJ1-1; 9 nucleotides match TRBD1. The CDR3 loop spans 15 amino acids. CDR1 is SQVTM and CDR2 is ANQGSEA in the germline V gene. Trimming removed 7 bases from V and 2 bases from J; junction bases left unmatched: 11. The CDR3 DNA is TGCAGCGACAGGACAGGGGCCCAATATAACACTGAAGCTTTCTTT. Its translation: CSDRTGAQYNTEAFF. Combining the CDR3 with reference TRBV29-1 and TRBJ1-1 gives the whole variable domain SAVISQKPSRDICQRGTSLTIQCQVDSQVTMMFWYRQQPGQSLTLIATANQGSEATYESGFVIDKFPISRPNLTFSTLTVSNMSPEDSSIYLCSDRTGAQYNTEAFFGQGTRLTVV.

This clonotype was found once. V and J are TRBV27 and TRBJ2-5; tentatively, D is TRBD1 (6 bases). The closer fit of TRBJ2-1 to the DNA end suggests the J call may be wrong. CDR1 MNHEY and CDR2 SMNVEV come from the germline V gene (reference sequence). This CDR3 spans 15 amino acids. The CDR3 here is CASSLSGQRGDEQFF. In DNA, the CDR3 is TGTGCCAGCAGTTTATCAGGACAGAGAGGGGATGAGCAGTTCTTC.